This T cell receptor (beta chain) stems from a study of cytomegalovirus exposure and HLA in healthy donors. Study-wide points: A later analysis revealed that TCR association rates differed between HLA loci, peaking at DRB1 and bottoming out at HLA-C.

A remark on this clone: Its antigen is currently unknown.

Per the germline V gene, CDR1 is SGHAT and CDR2 is FQNNGV. Trimming removed 5 bases at V and 5 bases at J, with 17 bases between. This CDR3 comprises 15 residues. Amplification used 60 Vbeta primers and 13 Jbeta primers. Assay: immunoSEQ multiplex PCR; the TCRdb copy retains only in-frame clones and omits some. The data hold some 110,000 clones, with 65% observed a single time. This cohort consisted of healthy bone marrow donors. This receptor was taken from a woman in her thirties or forties in good health and CMV-seropositive. The sample consisted of PBMCs. V and J are TRBV11-2 and TRBJ2-3; D possibly corresponds to TRBD2 (6 bases). CDR3 nucleotide sequence: TGTGCCAGCAGCCAATTCGGGGGAGATGTAGATACGCAGTATTTT. It encodes CASSQFGGDVDTQYF.